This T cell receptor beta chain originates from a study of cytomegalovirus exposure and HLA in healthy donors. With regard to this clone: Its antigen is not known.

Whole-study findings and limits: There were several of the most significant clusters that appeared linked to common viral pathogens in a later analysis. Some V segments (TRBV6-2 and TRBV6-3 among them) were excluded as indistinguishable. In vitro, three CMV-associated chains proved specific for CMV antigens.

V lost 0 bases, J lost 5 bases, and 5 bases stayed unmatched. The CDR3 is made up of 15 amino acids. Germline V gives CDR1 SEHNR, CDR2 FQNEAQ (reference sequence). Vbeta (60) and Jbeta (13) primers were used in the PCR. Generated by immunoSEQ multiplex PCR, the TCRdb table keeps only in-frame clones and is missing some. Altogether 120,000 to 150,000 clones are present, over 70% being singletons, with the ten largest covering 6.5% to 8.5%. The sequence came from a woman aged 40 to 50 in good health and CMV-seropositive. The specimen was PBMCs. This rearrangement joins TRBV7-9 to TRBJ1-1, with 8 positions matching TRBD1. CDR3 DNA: TGTGCCAGCAGCTTAGCACTCAGGGGGCAGACTGAAGCTTTCTTT. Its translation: CASSLALRGQTEAFF.